These 5 T cell receptor beta chains originate from one sample sequenced in a study of post-analysis software for immune sequencing data (dated by TCRdb to 2013 to 2016). These receptors lack a known antigen. Libraries were constructed by PCR. The run used an Illumina HiSeq 2500. To reduce PCR and sequencing biases, unique molecular identifiers were incorporated into the TCR beta cDNA libraries. Starting from the raw public reads, TCRdb applied fastp trimming at Q25, assembled clones with MiXCR and retained in-frame beta chains. Entries are consolidated by CDR3 protein sequence, retaining the most common genes and DNA. This sample is represented by over 300,000 distinct CDR3 sequences; around 37% of them were singletons. Of the sample, 10% to 15% is held by the ten largest clones. Overall study outcomes, separate from this receptor: Significantly higher frequencies in patients than in controls were found for five or six TRBV segments, including TRBV5-6, TRBV5-1 and TRBV20-1.

The sample consisted of blood. All receptors derive from a girl aged 10 to 17 with multiple sclerosis.

The chain employs TRBV2 and TRBJ2-4; D unresolved. The CDR3 runs to 11 residues. Germline CDR1 and CDR2: SNHLY and FYNNEI. Trimming shortened V by 1 base and J by 13 bases, and 8 bases separated the two germline ends. This chain's CDR3 is CASSEVGSQYF. The CDR3 DNA follows: TGTGCCAGCAGTGAAGTCGGGTCACAGTACTTC. The full variable domain, completed using reference TRBV2 and TRBJ2-4, is EPEVTQTPSHQVTQMGQEVILRCVPISNHLYFYWYRQILGQKVEFLVSFYNNEISEKSEIFDDQFSVERPDGSNFTLKIRSTKLEDSAMYFCASSEVGSQYFGAGTRLSVL.

The rearrangement joins TRBV12-3 or TRBV12-4 to TRBJ2-7; 8 bases match TRBD1. Trimming took 2 bases from V and 0 from J; bases not matched to a gene: 9. The CDR3 runs to 17 residues. CDR3 DNA: TGTGCCAGCAGTTTAAGAGCAGGGACAGGACTCTCCTACGAGCAGTACTTC. Its translation: CASSLRAGTGLSYEQYF.

J is TRBJ2-4 and V is TRBV9; no clear D. TRBJ2-7 explains the end of the DNA better; the J call may be wrong. The CDR3 has 13 residues. In germline, CDR1 is SGDLS, CDR2 YYNGEE. CDR3 nucleotide sequence: TGTGCCAGCAGCGTAGCGCCCGACTACGAGCAGTACTTC. The encoded protein is CASSVAPDYEQYF.

J is TRBJ1-1 and V is TRBV10-3; D not certain. Trimming pared 4 bases from V and 4 bases from J, leaving 7 bases between. Germline lookup yields CDR1 ENHRY and CDR2 SYGVKD. This CDR3 spans 12 amino acids. The CDR3 sequence: CAISGTGTEAFF. The CDR3 DNA follows: TGTGCCATCAGTGGTACCGGCACTGAAGCTTTCTTT.

Concerning this clonotype itself: This CDR3 fails to terminate in the conserved phenylalanine or tryptophan, so it likely reflects a read error. The chain combines TRBV7-2 with TRBJ2-1, with D tentatively TRBD2 (5 bases). From germline, CDR1 is SGHTA and CDR2 FQGNSA. The CDR3 extends over 14 amino acids. V lost 1 base and J lost 6, with 10 bases in between. This chain's CDR3 is CASSLGSGVNEQFS. The CDR3, as DNA: TGTGCCAGCAGCTTAGGGTCCGGGGTCAATGAGCAGTTCTCC.